Each of the 15 T cell receptor beta chains below was sequenced from the same sample in a study of blood T cell repertoires in COVID-19. Data came from immunoSEQ multiplex PCR; TCRdb stores just in-frame clones and leaves some out. The table records around 250,000 clones, 88% of them present only once. Source material: PBMCs or T cells enriched from blood (not recorded which). These TCRs come from a woman aged 40 to 50 who had been exposed to COVID-19.

The CDR3 bases are TGTGCCAGCAGCTCAGGACTAGCGGGGCGCCAATACAATGAGCAGTTCTTC. Translating gives CASSSGLAGRQYNEQFF. The chain joins TRBV7-3 to TRBJ2-1; TRBD2 matches 12 bases. The V gene end was trimmed by 4 bases and the J gene end by 4 bases; junction bases not matched to a gene: 8. This CDR3 has 17 residues. The germline V gene has CDR1 SGHTA and CDR2 FQGTGA.

This clone was recorded once. The CDR3 loop is CASSLTGTYGYTF. Here the CDR3 DNA reads TGTGCCAGCAGCCTAACAGGGACGTATGGCTACACCTTC. The chain couples TRBV14 to TRBJ1-2; a possible D gene is TRBD1 (6 bases). V lost 4 bases to trimming and J lost 5 bases, with 11 bases between them. Germline V CDR1 and CDR2: SGHDN, FVKESK. The CDR3 totals 13 residues.

This chain joins TRBV19 and TRBJ1-2; D is perhaps TRBD1 (5 bases). CDR1 LNHDA and CDR2 SQIVND come from the germline V gene (reference sequence). V was shortened by 9 bases and J by 4 bases, with 15 bases between the two germline ends. The CDR3 is 13 residues long. CDR3 residues: CASHPSQAYGYTF. The CDR3 DNA reads TGTGCCAGCCACCCCTCACAGGCCTATGGCTACACCTTC. The variable domain in full, with the rest retrieved from reference TRBV19 and TRBJ1-2, is DGGITQSPKYLFRKEGQNVTLSCEQNLNHDAMYWYRQDPGQGLRLIYYSQIVNDFQKGDIAEGYSVSREKKESFPLTVTSAQKNPTAFYLCASHPSQAYGYTFGSGTRLTVV.

This clone was found a few times. The chain uses TRBV11-2 and TRBJ1-1; no reliable D call. The CDR3 totals 14 residues. The germline V gene encodes CDR1 SGHAT and CDR2 FQNNGV. V lost 2 bases to trimming and J lost 1 base, with 8 bases between them. CDR3 sequence: CASSLLRGNTEAFF. CDR3 in DNA: TGTGCCAGCAGCTTACTCCGCGGGAACACTGAAGCTTTCTTT.

This chain uses TRBV7-6 with TRBJ2-3; TRBD2 matches 12 bases. The germline V gene encodes CDR1 SGHVS and CDR2 FNYEAQ. The V and J ends lost 5 bases and 1 base, in that order; junction bases with no gene match: 10. This CDR3 spans 18 amino acids. CDR3 protein: CASSPPTSGGIRTDTQYF. CDR3 nucleotide sequence: TGTGCCAGCAGCCCCCCGACTAGCGGGGGAATCCGCACAGATACGCAGTATTTT.

V is TRBV10-3 and J is TRBJ1-1, with a tentative D call TRBD1 (6 bases). CDR3 length equals 15 residues. Trimming pared 4 bases from V and 5 bases from J, leaving 17 bases between. Germline V gene data show CDR1 as ENHRY and CDR2 as SYGVKD. CDR3 sequence reads: CAISAPEQGVTEAFF. CDR3 in DNA: TGTGCCATCAGTGCCCCGGAACAGGGAGTGACTGAAGCTTTCTTT.

This clone was seen once. The chain combines TRBV19 with TRBJ1-2; 8 nucleotides line up with TRBD1. The CDR3 totals 13 residues. CDR1 is LNHDA, CDR2 SQIVND, per germline (reference sequence). V lost 5 bases and J lost 4; bases outside the gene matches: 3. The CDR3 DNA follows: TGTGCCAGTAGTCCGGGGACAGGCTATGGCTACACCTTC. This sequence encodes CASSPGTGYGYTF.

The chain couples TRBV7-9 to TRBJ2-3; the D gene is possibly TRBD1 (5 bases). V was trimmed by 7 bases and J by 2 bases, leaving 22 bases between them. There are 17 residues in the CDR3. The germline gives CDR1 SEHNR, CDR2 FQNEAQ (reference sequence). Here the CDR3 reads CASNNPPPQGTTDTQYF. CDR3 in DNA: TGTGCCAGCAACAACCCCCCCCCGCAGGGTACCACAGATACGCAGTATTTT.

This clone was recorded once. The V gene is TRBV30, the J gene TRBJ1-5; D is unclear. This CDR3 is 14 amino acids long. The V gene lost 1 base and the J gene lost 1 base, with 8 bases spanning the gap. The germline gives CDR1 GTSNPN, CDR2 SVGIG (reference sequence). CDR3 sequence (DNA): TGTGCCTGGAGTGAGGTACAGAGCAATCAGCCCCAGCATTTT. It codes for CAWSEVQSNQPQHF.

The V gene is TRBV28, the J gene TRBJ2-2, with TRBD1 identical over 9 bases. V lost 5 bases to trimming and J lost 6 bases; unmatched junction nucleotides: 13. This CDR3 is built from 17 residues. CDR1 and CDR2 from the germline V gene are MDHEN and SYDVKM. CDR3 sequence: CASSPLRDRVFAGELFF. Here the CDR3 DNA reads TGTGCCAGCAGTCCTCTCCGGGACAGGGTGTTCGCCGGGGAGCTGTTTTTT. Together with reference TRBV28 and TRBJ2-2, the CDR3 gives the full variable domain: DVKVTQSSRYLVKRTGEKVFLECVQDMDHENMFWYRQDPGLGLRLIYFSYDVKMKEKGDIPEGYSVSREKKERFSLILESASTNQTSMYLCASSPLRDRVFAGELFFGEGSRLTVL.

The chain joins TRBV5-1 to TRBJ2-5; TRBD1 agrees at 7 bases. The J segment lost 2 bases and the V segment lost 4 bases, leaving 8 bases of the junction unmatched. Per germline, CDR1 SGHRS and CDR2 YFSETQ. The CDR3 sequence is 15 residues long. CDR3 bases: TGCGCCAGCAGCGCCCTGGGACAGAGACAAGAGACCCAGTACTTC. It yields the protein CASSALGQRQETQYF.

The chain uses TRBV7-6 and TRBJ2-4, with a tentative D call TRBD1 (5 bases). Trimming took off 5 bases at V and 0 bases at J, with 8 bases between the two ends. The germline gives CDR1 SGHVS, CDR2 FNYEAQ. This CDR3 has 14 amino acids. The chain's CDR3 is CASSTREAKNIQYF. The CDR3 nucleotides are TGTGCCAGCAGCACCAGGGAAGCCAAAAACATTCAGTACTTC.

The genes are TRBV6-6 and TRBJ2-1; 12 bases align to TRBD2. The V gene end was trimmed by 5 bases and the J gene end by 2 bases; junction bases not matched to a gene: 7. From germline, CDR1 is MNHNY and CDR2 SVGAGI (reference sequence). The CDR3 length is 17 residues. CDR3 sequence reads: CASSRTSGVKTYNEQFF. Here the CDR3 DNA reads TGTGCCAGCAGTCGGACTAGCGGGGTAAAAACCTACAATGAGCAGTTCTTC.

This clone has more than one count but fewer than ten. This chain joins TRBV6-4 and TRBJ1-1, with D hard to call. This CDR3 spans 15 amino acids. The germline CDR1 and CDR2 sequences are MRHNA and SNTAGT. The ends were cut back, 6 bases at V and 0 bases at J, with 14 bases in the middle. CDR3 coding DNA: TGTGCCAGCAGAGAGATAGCCAATATGAACACTGAAGCTTTCTTT. Encoded protein: CASREIANMNTEAFF.

This clone has just a few counts. This chain uses TRBV11-3 with TRBJ1-3; D might be TRBD1 (5 bases). V lost 1 base to trimming and J lost 8 bases, with 12 bases between them. The CDR3 covers 14 residues. The germline V gene has CDR1 SGHNT and CDR2 YENEEA. CDR3 in amino acids: CASSLGGGGDTIYF. The CDR3 coding sequence is TGTGCCAGCAGCTTAGGCGGCGGGGGAGACACCATATATTTT.